These T cell receptor beta chains were read from a single sample in a study of T-cell memory formation after mild COVID-19. MiXCR, run by TCRdb on the 5' RACE reads, gives a single entry per CDR3 protein. The sample holds under 300,000 distinct CDR3 sequences, roughly 8.2% seen once. The sample comprised PBMCs or a T cell subset sorted from them (not recorded which). The receptors stem from a man aged 18 to 30 who had mild COVID-19 (a few samples of this study predate the infection). Cell type and time point are not known. The conserved cysteine and the conserved F or W are not part of the CDR3 here. D genes are given only for firm matches.

D: -; J: TRBJ1-1; V: TRBV10-3; CDR3: AISGRDTEAF
D: -; J: TRBJ1-1; V: TRBV19; CDR3: ATEDGAAPNTEAF
D: -; J: TRBJ1-1; V: TRBV7-9; CDR3: ASSLSLGGNTEAF
D: -; J: TRBJ2-7; V: TRBV5-1; CDR3: ASSVYEQY
D: TRBD1; J: TRBJ1-2; V: TRBV5-1; CDR3: ASSWTGPYGYT
D: -; J: TRBJ1-2; V: TRBV5-1; CDR3: ASSSQGSGANYGYT
D: TRBD1; J: TRBJ2-7; V: TRBV6-5; CDR3: ASSYSRTGPQFEQY
D: TRBD2; J: TRBJ2-1; V: TRBV3-1; CDR3: ASMERGAALNEQF
D: TRBD2; J: TRBJ2-1; V: TRBV7-3; CDR3: ASSLSGGYNEQF
D: -; J: TRBJ1-2; V: TRBV15; CDR3: ATSRDNYVRKANYGYT
D: TRBD1; J: TRBJ2-1; V: TRBV5-6; CDR3: ASSLGGGYEQF
D: -; J: TRBJ1-3; V: TRBV12-3/TRBV12-4; CDR3: ASRLTGRGNTIY
D: TRBD1; J: TRBJ2-7; V: TRBV27; CDR3: ASSFGTGLGEQY
D: -; J: TRBJ1-1; V: TRBV18; CDR3: ASSRAPPNTEAF
D: -; J: TRBJ2-7; V: TRBV3-1; CDR3: ASSPTITYEQY
D: -; J: TRBJ1-2; V: TRBV9; CDR3: ASSVSQGPYGYT
D: TRBD1; J: TRBJ1-1; V: TRBV27; CDR3: ASSLAGGSTEAF
D: TRBD2; J: TRBJ2-5; V: TRBV7-2; CDR3: ASSPGLVPYQETQY
D: -; J: TRBJ1-5; V: TRBV6-1; CDR3: AASWWTSPNQPQH
D: -; J: TRBJ2-5; V: TRBV29-1; CDR3: SAPAWAQETQY
D: TRBD1; J: TRBJ2-2; V: TRBV5-1; CDR3: ASSPGQGISGELF
D: TRBD2; J: TRBJ2-1; V: TRBV11-2; CDR3: ASSPRGGHNEQF
D: TRBD2; J: TRBJ2-2; V: TRBV9; CDR3: ASSRSLLGGGAGELF
D: TRBD1; J: TRBJ2-7; V: TRBV3-1; CDR3: ASSQQGATYEQY
D: -; J: TRBJ1-3; V: TRBV5-1; CDR3: ASSLLEGPHTIY
D: TRBD2; J: TRBJ2-3; V: TRBV20-1; CDR3: SARGKVAGGRGTDTQY
D: TRBD1; J: TRBJ1-2; V: TRBV6-2/TRBV6-3; CDR3: ASRPGQGTDYGYT
D: -; J: TRBJ2-1; V: TRBV6-5; CDR3: ASSFGNEQF
D: TRBD2; J: TRBJ2-7; V: TRBV18; CDR3: ASSPQRGGSNEQY
D: -; J: TRBJ2-1; V: TRBV20-1; CDR3: SASRAGPYNEQF
D: -; J: TRBJ1-6; V: TRBV6-5; CDR3: ASRQPGRPRSPLH
D: TRBD1; J: TRBJ1-6; V: TRBV6-5; CDR3: ASTPGTGNSPLH
D: -; J: TRBJ1-5; V: TRBV20-1; CDR3: SARDRTGNQPQH
D: -; J: TRBJ2-7; V: TRBV10-2; CDR3: ASYSQGQY
D: -; J: TRBJ2-6; V: TRBV6-5; CDR3: ASSIFPGANVLT
D: TRBD1; J: TRBJ2-2; V: TRBV19; CDR3: ATRPAGQGVRELF
D: -; J: TRBJ1-1; V: TRBV7-6; CDR3: ASSLPFREEFEAF
D: -; J: TRBJ1-2; V: TRBV6-5; CDR3: ASSTTRGYGYT
D: -; J: TRBJ1-6; V: TRBV7-8; CDR3: ASSLLSPKSLSYNSPLH
D: -; J: TRBJ2-1; V: TRBV7-9; CDR3: ASSLSAGWNEQF
D: -; J: TRBJ2-5; V: TRBV20-1; CDR3: SASESGWETQY
D: -; J: TRBJ1-4; V: TRBV12-5; CDR3: ASGFLVEAGSEKLF
D: -; J: TRBJ2-5; V: TRBV6-6; CDR3: ASSKSHEGTQY
D: -; J: TRBJ1-2; V: TRBV12-3/TRBV12-4; CDR3: ASSRPLNYGYT
D: -; J: TRBJ1-3; V: TRBV6-5; CDR3: ASSQTETYYYSGNTIY
D: -; J: TRBJ2-5; V: TRBV11-2; CDR3: ASSGRQKLTKMTQY
D: TRBD2; J: TRBJ2-2; V: TRBV11-1; CDR3: ASSVAGGTGELF
D: -; J: TRBJ2-7; V: TRBV7-2; CDR3: ASSLSPGQAYEQY
D: -; J: TRBJ2-1; V: TRBV3-1; CDR3: ASSQMRGNEQF
D: TRBD1; J: TRBJ1-3; V: TRBV7-2; CDR3: ASSLGGQVSGNTIY
D: -; J: TRBJ2-2; V: TRBV2; CDR3: ASMGGQNTGELF
D: -; J: TRBJ1-3; V: TRBV2; CDR3: ASTEDRLRGNTIY
D: -; J: TRBJ2-4; V: TRBV11-1; CDR3: ASSPSGGNIQY
D: -; J: TRBJ1-3; V: TRBV5-1; CDR3: ASSRGGTDGNTIY